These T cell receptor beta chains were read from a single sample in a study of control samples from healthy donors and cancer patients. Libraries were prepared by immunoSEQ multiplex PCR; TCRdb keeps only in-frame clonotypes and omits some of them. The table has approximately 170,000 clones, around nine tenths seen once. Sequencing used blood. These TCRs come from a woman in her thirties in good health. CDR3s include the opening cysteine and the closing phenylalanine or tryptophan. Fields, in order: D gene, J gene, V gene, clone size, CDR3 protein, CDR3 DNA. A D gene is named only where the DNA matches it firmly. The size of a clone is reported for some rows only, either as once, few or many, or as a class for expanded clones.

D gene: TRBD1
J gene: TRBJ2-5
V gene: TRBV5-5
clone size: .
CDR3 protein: CASSRTGVETQYF
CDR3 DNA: TGTGCCAGCAGCCGGACAGGGGTGGAGACCCAGTACTTC

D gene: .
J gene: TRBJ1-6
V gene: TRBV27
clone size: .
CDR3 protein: CASSLQGSNSPLHF
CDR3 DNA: TGTGCCAGCAGTCTCCAGGGGAGTAATTCACCCCTCCACTTT

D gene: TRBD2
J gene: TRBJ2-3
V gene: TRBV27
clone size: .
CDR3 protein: CASSYLPPLAGELDTQYF
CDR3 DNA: TGTGCCAGCAGTTATCTACCGCCCCTAGCGGGAGAGTTAGATACGCAGTATTTT

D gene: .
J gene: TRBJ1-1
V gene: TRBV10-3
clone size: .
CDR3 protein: CAISDKGPNTEAFF
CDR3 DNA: TGTGCCATCAGTGACAAGGGTCCGAACACTGAAGCTTTCTTT

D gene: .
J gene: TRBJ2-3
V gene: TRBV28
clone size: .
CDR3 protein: CASSGAGDTQYF
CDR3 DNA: TGTGCCAGCAGTGGCGCGGGAGATACGCAGTATTTT

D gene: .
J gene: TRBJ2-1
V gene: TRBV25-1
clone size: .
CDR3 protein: CASSSLLRINEQFF
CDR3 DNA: TGTGCCAGCAGTAGTCTACTCCGTATCAATGAGCAGTTCTTC

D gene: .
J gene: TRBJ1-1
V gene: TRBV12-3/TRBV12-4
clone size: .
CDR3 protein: CASSPPGGTEAFF
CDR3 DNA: TGTGCCAGCAGTCCGCCGGGGGGAACTGAAGCTTTCTTT

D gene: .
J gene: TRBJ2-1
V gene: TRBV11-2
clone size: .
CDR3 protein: CASRWGRLSDEQFF
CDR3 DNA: TGTGCCAGCAGGTGGGGGAGGTTATCGGATGAGCAGTTCTTC

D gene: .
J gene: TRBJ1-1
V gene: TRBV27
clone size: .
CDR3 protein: CASTLRAKGNTEAFF
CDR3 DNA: TGTGCCAGCACCCTAAGGGCTAAAGGGAACACTGAAGCTTTCTTT

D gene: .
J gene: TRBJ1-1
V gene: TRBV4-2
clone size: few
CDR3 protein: CASSQGGRLLEAFF
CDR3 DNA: TGTGCCAGCAGCCAAGGTGGGCGGTTACTTGAAGCTTTCTTT

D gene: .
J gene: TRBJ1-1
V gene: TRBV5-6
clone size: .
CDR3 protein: CASSSQGTEAFF
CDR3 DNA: TGTGCCAGCAGCTCACAGGGCACTGAAGCTTTCTTT

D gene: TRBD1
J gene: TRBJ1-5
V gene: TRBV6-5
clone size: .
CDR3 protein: CASSYKAGGSQPQHF
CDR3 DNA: TGTGCCAGCAGTTACAAAGCAGGGGGCAGTCAGCCCCAGCATTTT

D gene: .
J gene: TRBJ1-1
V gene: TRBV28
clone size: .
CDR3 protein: CASSFWAEGTEAFF
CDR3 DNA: TGTGCCAGCAGTTTCTGGGCCGAGGGCACTGAAGCTTTCTTT

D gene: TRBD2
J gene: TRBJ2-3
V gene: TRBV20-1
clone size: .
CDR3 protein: CSASRTSGTDTQYF
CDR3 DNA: TGCAGTGCCAGTCGGACTAGCGGCACAGATACGCAGTATTTT

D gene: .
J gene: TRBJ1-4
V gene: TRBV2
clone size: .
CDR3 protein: CASSVFQRWNEKLFF
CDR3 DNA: TGTGCCAGCAGTGTCTTCCAGAGATGGAATGAAAAACTGTTTTTT

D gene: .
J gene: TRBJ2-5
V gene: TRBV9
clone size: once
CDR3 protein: CASSVADGYEETQYF
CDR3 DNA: TGTGCCAGCAGCGTAGCAGACGGGTACGAAGAGACCCAGTACTTC

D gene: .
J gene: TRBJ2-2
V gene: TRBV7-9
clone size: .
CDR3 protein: CASSLQGLTGELFF
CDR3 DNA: TGTGCCAGCAGCCTACAGGGTCTCACCGGGGAGCTGTTTTTT

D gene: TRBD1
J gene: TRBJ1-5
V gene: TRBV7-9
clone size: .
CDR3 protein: CASSPTGGTSQPQHF
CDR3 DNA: TGTGCCAGCAGCCCGACAGGGGGAACCAGTCAGCCCCAGCATTTT

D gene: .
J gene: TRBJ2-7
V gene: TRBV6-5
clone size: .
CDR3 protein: CASSRRAAAYEQYF
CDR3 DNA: TGTGCCAGCAGCCGCCGCGCGGCGGCCTACGAGCAGTACTTC

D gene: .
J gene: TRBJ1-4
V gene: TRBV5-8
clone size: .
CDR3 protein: CASSLSPWAEGLFF
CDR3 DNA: TGTGCCAGCAGCCTTTCACCTTGGGCGGAGGGACTGTTTTTT

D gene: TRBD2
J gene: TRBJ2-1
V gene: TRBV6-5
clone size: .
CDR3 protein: CASSPKTGTSGTRFF
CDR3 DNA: TGTGCCAGCAGTCCAAAGACCGGGACTAGCGGAACGCGGTTCTTC

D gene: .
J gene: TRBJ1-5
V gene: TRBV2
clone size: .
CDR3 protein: CASSEEGNQPQHF
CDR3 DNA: TGTGCCAGCAGTGAAGAGGGCAATCAGCCCCAGCATTTT

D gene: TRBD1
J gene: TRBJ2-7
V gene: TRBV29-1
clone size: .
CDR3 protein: CSVEEGQTYEQYF
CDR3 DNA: TGCAGCGTTGAAGAGGGACAGACTTACGAGCAGTACTTC

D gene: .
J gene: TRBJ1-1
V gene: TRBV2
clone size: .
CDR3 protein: CASSVPGGRMGKAFF
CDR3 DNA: TGTGCCAGCAGTGTCCCCGGCGGCAGGATGGGGAAAGCTTTCTTT